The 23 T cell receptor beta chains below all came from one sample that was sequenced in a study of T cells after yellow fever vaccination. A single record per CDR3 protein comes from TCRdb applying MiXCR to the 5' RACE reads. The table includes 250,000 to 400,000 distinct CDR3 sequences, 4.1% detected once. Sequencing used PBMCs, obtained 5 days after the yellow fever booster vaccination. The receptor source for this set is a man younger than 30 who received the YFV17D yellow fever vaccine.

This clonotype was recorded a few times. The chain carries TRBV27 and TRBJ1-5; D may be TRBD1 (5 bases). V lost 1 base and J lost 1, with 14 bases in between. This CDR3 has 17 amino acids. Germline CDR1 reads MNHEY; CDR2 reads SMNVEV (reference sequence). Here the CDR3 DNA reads TGTGCCAGCAGTTTATTGAGTGGGGGAACAAGCAATCAGCCCCAGCATTTT. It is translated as CASSLLSGGTSNQPQHF.

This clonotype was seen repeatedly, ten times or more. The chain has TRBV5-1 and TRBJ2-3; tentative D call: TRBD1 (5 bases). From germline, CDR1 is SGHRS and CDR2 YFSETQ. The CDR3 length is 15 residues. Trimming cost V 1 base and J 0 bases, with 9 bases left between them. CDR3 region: CASSLKQASTDTQYF. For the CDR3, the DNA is TGCGCCAGCAGCTTGAAACAGGCCAGCACAGATACGCAGTATTTT.

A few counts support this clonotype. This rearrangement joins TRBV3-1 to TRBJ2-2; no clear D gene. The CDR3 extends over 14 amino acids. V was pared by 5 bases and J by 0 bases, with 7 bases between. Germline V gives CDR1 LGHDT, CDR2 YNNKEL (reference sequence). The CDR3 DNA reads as TGTGCCAGCAGCACCTACACGAACACCGGGGAGCTGTTTTTT. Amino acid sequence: CASSTYTNTGELFF.

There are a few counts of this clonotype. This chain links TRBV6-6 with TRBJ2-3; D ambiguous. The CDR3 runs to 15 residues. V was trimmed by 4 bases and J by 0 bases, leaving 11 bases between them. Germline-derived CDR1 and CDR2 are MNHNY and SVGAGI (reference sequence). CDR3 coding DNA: TGTGCCAGCAGTTCATGGATCACTAGCACAGATACGCAGTATTTT. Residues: CASSSWITSTDTQYF.

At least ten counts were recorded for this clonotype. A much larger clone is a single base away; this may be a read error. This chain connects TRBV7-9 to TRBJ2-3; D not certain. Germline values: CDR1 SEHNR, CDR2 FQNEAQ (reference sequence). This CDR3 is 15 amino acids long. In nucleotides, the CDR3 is TGTGCCAGCATCTTAGTAGTTATTGGCCCAGATACGCAGTATTTT. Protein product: CASILVVIGPDTQYF.

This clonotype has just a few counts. CDR3 nucleotides: TGTGCCAGCAGCTTGTCAATTCGACTGCGCTATGGCTACACCTTC. Residues: CASSLSIRLRYGYTF. The chain uses TRBV5-6 and TRBJ1-2; no reliable D call. Trimming shortened V by 1 base and J by 4 bases, and 14 bases separated the two germline ends. Germline V gene sequence: CDR1 SGHDT, CDR2 YYEEEE. The CDR3 has 15 amino acids.

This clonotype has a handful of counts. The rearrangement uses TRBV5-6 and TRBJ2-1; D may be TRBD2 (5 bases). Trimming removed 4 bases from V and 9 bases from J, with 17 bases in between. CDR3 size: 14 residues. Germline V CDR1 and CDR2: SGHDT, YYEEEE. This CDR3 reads CASSRGLNGGEQFF. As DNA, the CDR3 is TGTGCCAGCAGCCGTGGGCTCAACGGAGGTGAGCAGTTCTTC.

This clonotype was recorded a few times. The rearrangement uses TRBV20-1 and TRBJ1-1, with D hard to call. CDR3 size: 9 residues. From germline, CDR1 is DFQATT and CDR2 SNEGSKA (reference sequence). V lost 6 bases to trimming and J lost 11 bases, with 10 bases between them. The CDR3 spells CSAPSGAFF. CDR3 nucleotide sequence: TGCAGTGCGCCCAGTGGGGCTTTCTTT.

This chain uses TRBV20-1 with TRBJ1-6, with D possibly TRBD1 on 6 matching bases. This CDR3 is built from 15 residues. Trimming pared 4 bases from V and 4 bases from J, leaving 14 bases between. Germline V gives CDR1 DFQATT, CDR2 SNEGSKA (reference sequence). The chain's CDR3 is CSATFQGQYNSPLHF. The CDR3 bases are TGCAGTGCTACATTCCAGGGACAATATAATTCACCCCTCCACTTT.

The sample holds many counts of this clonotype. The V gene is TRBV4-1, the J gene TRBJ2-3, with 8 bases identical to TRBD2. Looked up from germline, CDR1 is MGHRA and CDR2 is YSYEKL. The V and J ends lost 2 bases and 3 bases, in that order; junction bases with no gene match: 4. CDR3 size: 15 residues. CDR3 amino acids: CASSQWRGVTDTQYF. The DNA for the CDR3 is TGCGCCAGCAGCCAATGGCGGGGGGTTACAGATACGCAGTATTTT.

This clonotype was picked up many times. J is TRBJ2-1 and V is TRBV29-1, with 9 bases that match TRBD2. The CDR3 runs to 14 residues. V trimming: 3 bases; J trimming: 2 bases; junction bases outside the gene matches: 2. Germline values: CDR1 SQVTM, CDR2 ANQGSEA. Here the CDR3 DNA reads TGCAGCGTTGAGTCTAGCGGGGCCTACAATGAGCAGTTCTTC. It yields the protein CSVESSGAYNEQFF.

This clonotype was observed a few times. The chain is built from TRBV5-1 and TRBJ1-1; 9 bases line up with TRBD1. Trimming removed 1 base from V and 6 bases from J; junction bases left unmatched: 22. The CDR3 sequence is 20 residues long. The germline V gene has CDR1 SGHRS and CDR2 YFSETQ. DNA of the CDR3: TGCGCCAGCAGCTTGATGGGACAGGGAGGCGGCGGCTATATGTACGCTGAAGCTTTCTTT. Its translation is CASSLMGQGGGGYMYAEAFF.

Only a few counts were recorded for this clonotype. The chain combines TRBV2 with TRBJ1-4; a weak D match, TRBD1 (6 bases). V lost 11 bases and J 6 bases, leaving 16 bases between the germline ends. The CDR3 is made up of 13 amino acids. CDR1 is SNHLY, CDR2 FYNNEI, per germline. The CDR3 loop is CAGSPWTDEKLFF. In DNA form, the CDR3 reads TGTGCCGGTTCGCCTTGGACAGATGAAAAACTGTTTTTT.

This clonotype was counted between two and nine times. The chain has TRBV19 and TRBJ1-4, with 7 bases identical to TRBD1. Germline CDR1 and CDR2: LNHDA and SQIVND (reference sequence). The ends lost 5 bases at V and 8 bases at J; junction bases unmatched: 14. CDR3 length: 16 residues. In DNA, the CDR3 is TGTGCCAGTAGTCCAAGGGGGCTTGCGGGAACGGAAAAACTGTTTTTT. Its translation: CASSPRGLAGTEKLFF.

The CDR3 region is CSVLPEAFF. The DNA of the CDR3 is TGCAGCGTTCTGCCTGAAGCTTTCTTT. The V and J genes are TRBV29-1 and TRBJ1-1; D not resolved. V lost 5 bases and J lost 6, with 4 bases in between. CDR3 length equals 9 residues. CDR1 and CDR2 (germline): SQVTM, ANQGSEA.

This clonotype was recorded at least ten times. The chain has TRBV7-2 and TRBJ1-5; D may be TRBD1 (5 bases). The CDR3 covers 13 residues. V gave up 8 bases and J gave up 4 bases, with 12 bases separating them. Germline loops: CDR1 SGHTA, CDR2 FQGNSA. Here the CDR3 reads CASGAGSNQPQHF. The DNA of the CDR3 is TGTGCCAGCGGAGCAGGGTCGAATCAGCCCCAGCATTTT.

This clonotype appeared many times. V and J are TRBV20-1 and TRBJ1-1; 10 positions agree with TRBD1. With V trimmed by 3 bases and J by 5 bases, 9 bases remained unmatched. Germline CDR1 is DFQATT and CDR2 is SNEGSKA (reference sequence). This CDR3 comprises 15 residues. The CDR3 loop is CSASAPGQGKTEAFF. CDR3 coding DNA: TGCAGTGCTAGCGCACCGGGACAGGGGAAAACTGAAGCTTTCTTT.

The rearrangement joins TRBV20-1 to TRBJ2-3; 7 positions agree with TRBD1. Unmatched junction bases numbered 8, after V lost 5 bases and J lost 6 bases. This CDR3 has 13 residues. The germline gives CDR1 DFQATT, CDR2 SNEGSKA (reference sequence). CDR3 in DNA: TGCAGTGCTCCTCGACAGGGCCTGGATACGCAGTATTTT. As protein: CSAPRQGLDTQYF.

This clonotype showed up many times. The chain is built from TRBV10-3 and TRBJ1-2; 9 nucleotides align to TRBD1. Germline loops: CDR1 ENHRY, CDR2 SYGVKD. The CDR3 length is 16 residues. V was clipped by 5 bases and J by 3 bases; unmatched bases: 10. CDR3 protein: CAISRGQGAFDYGYTF. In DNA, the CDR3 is TGTGCCATCAGTCGGGGACAGGGCGCCTTTGACTATGGCTACACCTTC.

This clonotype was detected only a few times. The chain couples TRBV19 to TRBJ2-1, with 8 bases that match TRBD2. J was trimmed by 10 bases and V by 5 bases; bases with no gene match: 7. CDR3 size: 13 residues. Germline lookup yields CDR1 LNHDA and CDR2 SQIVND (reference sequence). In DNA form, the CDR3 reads TGTGCCAGTAGTCCCGGGGGGGCTGGAGAGCAGTTCTTC. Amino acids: CASSPGGAGEQFF.

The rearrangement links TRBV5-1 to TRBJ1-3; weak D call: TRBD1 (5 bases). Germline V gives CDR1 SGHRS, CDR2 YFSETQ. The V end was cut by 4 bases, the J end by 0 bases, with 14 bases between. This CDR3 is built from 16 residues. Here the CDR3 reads CASSPGTGYSGNTIYF. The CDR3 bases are TGCGCCAGCAGCCCTGGGACGGGTTACTCTGGAAACACCATATATTTT.

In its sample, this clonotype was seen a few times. Here the CDR3 reads CASSNDRVSGYTF. The CDR3 nucleotides read TGTGCCAGCAGTAACGACAGGGTTTCTGGCTACACCTTC. The chain has TRBV27 and TRBJ1-2; 7 bases fit TRBD1. The CDR3 consists of 13 residues. The germline V gene has CDR1 MNHEY and CDR2 SMNVEV (reference sequence). V gave up 5 bases and J gave up 7 bases; unmatched junction bases: 7.

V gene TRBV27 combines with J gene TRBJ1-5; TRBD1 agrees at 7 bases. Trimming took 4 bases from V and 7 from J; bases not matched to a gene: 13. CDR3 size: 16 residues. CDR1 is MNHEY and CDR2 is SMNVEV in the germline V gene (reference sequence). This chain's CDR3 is CASSSLRLQGGQPQHF. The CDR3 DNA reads TGTGCCAGCAGTTCCCTCAGGCTGCAGGGGGGGCAGCCCCAGCATTTT.